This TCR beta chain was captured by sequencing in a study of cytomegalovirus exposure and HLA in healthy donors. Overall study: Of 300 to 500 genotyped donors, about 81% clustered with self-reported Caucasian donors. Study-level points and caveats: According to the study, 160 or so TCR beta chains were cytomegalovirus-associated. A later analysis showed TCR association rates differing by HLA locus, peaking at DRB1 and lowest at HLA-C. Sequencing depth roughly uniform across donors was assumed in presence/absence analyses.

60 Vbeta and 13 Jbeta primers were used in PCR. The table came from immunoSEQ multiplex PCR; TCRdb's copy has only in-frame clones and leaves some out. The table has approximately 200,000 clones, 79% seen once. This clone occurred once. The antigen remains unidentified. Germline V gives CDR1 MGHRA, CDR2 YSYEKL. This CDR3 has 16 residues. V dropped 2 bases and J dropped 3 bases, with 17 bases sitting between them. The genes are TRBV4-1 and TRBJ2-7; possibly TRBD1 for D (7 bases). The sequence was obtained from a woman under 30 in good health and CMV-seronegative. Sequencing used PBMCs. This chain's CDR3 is CASSQPHRGGNYEQYF. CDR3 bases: TGCGCCAGCAGCCAACCCCACAGGGGAGGAAACTACGAGCAGTACTTC.